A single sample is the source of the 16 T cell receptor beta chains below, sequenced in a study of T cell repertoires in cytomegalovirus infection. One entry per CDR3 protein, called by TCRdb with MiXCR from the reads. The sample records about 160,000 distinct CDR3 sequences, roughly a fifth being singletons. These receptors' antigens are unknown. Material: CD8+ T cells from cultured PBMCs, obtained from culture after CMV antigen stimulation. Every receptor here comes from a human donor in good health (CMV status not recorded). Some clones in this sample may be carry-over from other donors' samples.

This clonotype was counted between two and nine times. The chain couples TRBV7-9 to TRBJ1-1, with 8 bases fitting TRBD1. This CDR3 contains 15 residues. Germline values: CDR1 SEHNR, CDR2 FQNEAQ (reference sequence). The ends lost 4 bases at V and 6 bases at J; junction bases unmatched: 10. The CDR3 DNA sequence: TGTGCCAGCAGCTCCCCGGACAGGGTAGGCGCTGAAGCTTTCTTT. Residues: CASSSPDRVGAEAFF.

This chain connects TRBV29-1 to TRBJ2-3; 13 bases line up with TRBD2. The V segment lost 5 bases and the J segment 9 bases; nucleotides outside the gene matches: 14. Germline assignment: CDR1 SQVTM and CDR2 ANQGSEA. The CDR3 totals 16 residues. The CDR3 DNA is TGCAGCGTTCCAGGGAAACTAGCGGGGGGGGGTGGGACGCAGTATTTT. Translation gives CSVPGKLAGGGGTQYF.

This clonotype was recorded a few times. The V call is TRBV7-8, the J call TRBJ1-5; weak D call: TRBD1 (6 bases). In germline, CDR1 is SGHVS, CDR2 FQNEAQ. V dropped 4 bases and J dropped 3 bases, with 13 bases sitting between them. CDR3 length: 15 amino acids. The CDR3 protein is CASSSARQDNQPQHF. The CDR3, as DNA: TGTGCCAGCAGCTCCGCAAGACAGGACAATCAGCCCCAGCATTTT.

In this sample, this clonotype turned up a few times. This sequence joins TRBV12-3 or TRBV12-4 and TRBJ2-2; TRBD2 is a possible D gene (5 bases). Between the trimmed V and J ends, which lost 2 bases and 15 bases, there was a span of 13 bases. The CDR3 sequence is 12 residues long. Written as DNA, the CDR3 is TGTGCCAGCAGTTTATTTGCTGGGAGTTTGTTTTTT. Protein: CASSLFAGSLFF.

As DNA, the CDR3 is TGTGCCAGCAGCTCCGGATACTACACCGGGGAGCTGTTTTTT. Encoded protein: CASSSGYYTGELFF. The V call is TRBV7-6, the J call TRBJ2-2; D is unclear. CDR1 SGHVS and CDR2 FNYEAQ come from the germline V gene. Trimming took off 4 bases at V and 3 bases at J, with 9 bases between the two ends. The length of the CDR3 is 14 residues.

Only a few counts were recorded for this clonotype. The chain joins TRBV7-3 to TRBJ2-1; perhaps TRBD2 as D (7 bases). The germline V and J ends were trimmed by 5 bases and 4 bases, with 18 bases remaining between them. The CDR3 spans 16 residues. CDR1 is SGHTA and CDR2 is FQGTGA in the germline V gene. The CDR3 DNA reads TGTGCCAGCAGCCCCTACCGGGGGGCCCTGTACAATGAGCAGTTCTTC. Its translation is CASSPYRGALYNEQFF.

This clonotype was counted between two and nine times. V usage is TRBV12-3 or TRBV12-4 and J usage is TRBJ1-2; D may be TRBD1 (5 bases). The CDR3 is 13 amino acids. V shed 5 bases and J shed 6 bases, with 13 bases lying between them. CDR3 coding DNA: TGTGCCAGCAGTCCGACAGTAACGGATGGCTACACCTTC. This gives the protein CASSPTVTDGYTF.

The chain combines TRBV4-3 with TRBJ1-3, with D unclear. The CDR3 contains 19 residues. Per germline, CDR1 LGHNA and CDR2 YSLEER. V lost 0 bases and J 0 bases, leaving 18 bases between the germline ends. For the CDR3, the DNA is TGCGCCAGCAGCCAAGATTGGCAACTGCCTACTCTCTCTGGAAACACCATATATTTT. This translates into CASSQDWQLPTLSGNTIYF.

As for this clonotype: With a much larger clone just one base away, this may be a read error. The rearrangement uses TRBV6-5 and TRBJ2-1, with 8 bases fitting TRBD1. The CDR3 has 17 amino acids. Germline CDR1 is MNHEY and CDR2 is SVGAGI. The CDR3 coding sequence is TGTGCCCGCAGTTTGGGGCCGGACAGGGCTACCTACAATGAGCAGTTCTTC. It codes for CARSLGPDRATYNEQFF.

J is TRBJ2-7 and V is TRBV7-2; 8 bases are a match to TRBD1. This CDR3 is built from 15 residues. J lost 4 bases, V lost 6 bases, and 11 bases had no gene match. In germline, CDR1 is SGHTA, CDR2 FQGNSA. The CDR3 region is CASRATGGLQYEQYF. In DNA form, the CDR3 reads TGTGCCAGCAGGGCTACAGGGGGACTGCAATACGAGCAGTACTTC.

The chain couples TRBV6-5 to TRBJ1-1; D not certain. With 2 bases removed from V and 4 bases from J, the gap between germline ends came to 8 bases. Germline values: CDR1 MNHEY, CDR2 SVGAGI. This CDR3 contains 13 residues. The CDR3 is CASSYAPGTEAFF. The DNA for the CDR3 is TGTGCCAGCAGTTACGCACCCGGCACTGAAGCTTTCTTT.

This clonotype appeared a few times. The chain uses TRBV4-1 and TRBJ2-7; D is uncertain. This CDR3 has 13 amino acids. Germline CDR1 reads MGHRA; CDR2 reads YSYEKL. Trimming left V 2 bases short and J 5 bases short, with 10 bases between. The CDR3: CASSQRPPHEQYF. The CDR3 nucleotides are TGCGCCAGCAGCCAAAGGCCGCCGCACGAGCAGTACTTC.

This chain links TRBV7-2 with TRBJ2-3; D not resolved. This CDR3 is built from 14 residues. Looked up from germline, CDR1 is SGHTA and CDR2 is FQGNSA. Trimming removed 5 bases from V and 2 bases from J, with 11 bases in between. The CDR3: CASSLANPTDTQYF. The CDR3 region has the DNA TGTGCCAGCAGCCTTGCCAATCCCACAGATACGCAGTATTTT.

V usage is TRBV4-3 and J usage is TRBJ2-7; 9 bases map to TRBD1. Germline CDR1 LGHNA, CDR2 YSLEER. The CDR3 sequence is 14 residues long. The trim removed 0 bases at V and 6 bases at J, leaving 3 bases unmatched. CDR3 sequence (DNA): TGCGCCAGCAGCCAAGACACAGGGGGCGGCGAGCAGTACTTC. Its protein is CASSQDTGGGEQYF.

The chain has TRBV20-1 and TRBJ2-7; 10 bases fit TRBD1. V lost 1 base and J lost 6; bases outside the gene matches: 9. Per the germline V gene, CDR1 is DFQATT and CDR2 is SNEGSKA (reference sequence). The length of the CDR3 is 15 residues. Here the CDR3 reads CSARGLGTGVVEQYF. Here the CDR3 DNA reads TGCAGTGCTAGAGGGCTCGGGACAGGGGTGGTCGAGCAGTACTTC.

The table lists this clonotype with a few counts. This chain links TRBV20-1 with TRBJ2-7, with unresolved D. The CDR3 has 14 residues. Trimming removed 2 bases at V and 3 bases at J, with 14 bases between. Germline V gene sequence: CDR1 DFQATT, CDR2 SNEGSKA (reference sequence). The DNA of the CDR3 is TGCAGTGCTAGATCCCCACACCTTCTCTACGAGCAGTACTTC. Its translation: CSARSPHLLYEQYF.